This T cell receptor (beta chain) was captured in a study of control samples from healthy donors and cancer patients. TCRdb's table, derived via immunoSEQ multiplex PCR, lists solely in-frame clones and lacks some. The sample lists approximately 71,000 clones, over 85% occurring once. This TCR derives from a man aged 55-75 years with lung cancer. Sequencing was performed on PBMCs.

CDR3 amino acids: CASSPLGDRDQPQHF. Here the CDR3 DNA reads TGTGCCAGCTCACCACTCGGGGACAGGGATCAGCCCCAGCATTTT. The chain is built from TRBV18 and TRBJ1-5; 9 bases are a match to TRBD1. This CDR3 region has 15 residues. From germline, CDR1 is KGHSH and CDR2 LQKENI. Trimming at V came to 1 base and at J to 5 bases, leaving 3 bases not matched to a gene.